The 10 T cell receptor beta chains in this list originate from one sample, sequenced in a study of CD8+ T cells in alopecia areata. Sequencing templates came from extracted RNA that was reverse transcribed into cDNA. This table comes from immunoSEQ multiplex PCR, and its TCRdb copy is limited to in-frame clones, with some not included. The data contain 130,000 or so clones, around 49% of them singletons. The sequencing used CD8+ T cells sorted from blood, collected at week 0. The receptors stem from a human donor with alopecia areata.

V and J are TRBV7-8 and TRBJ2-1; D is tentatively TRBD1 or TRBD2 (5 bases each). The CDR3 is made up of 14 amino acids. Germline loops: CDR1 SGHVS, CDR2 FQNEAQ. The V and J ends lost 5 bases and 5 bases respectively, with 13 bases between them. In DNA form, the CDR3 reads TGTGCCAGCAGCACGCCCGGGACCAACAATGAGCAGTTCTTC. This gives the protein CASSTPGTNNEQFF.

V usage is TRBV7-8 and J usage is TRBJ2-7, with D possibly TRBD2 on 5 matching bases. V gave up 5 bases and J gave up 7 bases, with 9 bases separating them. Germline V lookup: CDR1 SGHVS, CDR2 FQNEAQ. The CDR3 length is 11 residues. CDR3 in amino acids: CASSPPGEQYF. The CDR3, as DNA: TGTGCCAGCAGCCCCCCGGGGGAGCAGTACTTC.

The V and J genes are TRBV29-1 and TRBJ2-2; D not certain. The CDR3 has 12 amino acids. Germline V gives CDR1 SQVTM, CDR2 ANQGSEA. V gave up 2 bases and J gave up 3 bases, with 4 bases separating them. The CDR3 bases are TGCAGCGTTGAACAGGACACCGGGGAGCTGTTTTTT. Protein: CSVEQDTGELFF.

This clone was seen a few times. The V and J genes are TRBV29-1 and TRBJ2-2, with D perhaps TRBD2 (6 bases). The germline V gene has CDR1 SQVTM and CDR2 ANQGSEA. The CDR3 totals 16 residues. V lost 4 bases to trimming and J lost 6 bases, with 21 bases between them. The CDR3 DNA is TGCAGCGTTGTAACTAGCCAGATCGCACCCTCCGGGGAGCTGTTTTTT. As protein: CSVVTSQIAPSGELFF.

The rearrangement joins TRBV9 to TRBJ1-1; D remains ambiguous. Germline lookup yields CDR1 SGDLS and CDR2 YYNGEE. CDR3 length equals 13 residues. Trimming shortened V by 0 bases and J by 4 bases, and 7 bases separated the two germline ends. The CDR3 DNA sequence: TGTGCCAGCAGCGTAGGAGACGGCACTGAAGCTTTCTTT. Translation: CASSVGDGTEAFF.

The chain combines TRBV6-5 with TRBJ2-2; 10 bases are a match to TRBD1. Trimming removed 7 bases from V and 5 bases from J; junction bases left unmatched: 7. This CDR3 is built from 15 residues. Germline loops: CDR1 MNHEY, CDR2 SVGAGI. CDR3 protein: CASTAGQGETGELFF. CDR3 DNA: TGTGCCAGCACCGCCGGACAGGGGGAAACCGGGGAGCTGTTTTTT.

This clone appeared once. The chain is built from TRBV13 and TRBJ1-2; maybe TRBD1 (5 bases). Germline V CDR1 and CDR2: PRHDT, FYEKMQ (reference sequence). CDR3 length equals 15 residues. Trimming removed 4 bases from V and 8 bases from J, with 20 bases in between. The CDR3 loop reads CASSSAGTELGGYTF. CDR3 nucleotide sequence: TGTGCCAGCAGCTCCGCCGGGACTGAGCTTGGGGGCTACACCTTC.

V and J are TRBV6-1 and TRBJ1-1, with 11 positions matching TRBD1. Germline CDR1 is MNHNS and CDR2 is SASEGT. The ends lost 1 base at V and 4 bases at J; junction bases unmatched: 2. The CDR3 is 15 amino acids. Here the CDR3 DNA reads TGTGCCAGCAGTGAAGTGGGGACAGGGGGCACTGAAGCTTTCTTT. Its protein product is CASSEVGTGGTEAFF.

As DNA, the CDR3 is TGTGCCAGCAGCTTATCAGGGAAGGGTACTGAAGCTTTCTTT. As protein: CASSLSGKGTEAFF. The rearrangement links TRBV13 to TRBJ1-1; D is possibly TRBD1 (5 bases). CDR1 PRHDT and CDR2 FYEKMQ come from the germline V gene (reference sequence). This CDR3 spans 14 amino acids. V was cut by 2 bases and J by 5 bases, with 12 bases left in between.

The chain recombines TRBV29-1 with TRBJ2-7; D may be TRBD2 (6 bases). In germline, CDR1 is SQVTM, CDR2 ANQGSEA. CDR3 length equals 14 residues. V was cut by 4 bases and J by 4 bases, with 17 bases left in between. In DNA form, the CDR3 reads TGCAGCGTTGGGGGCAGACCTGGGACTTACGAGCAGTACTTC. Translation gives CSVGGRPGTYEQYF.